This passage covers 25 T cell receptor beta chains from one sample sequenced in a study of blood T cell repertoires in COVID-19 (dated by TCRdb to 2018 to 2021). Library prep was done by the immunoSEQ multiplex PCR assay. The immuneACCESS repertoire file appears here via TCRdb, limited to in-frame rearrangements. These files lack a portion of the clones; in checked studies, under half of the deficit traces to unresolved V genes, and the cause of the others is not known. Across this sample there are about 140,000 clones, with roughly 80% seen only once. The ten largest clones add up to about 1.5% of the sample. Sequencing was performed on PBMCs or T cells enriched from blood (not recorded which). The receptors shown here come from a woman between 18 and 29 years old who had been exposed to COVID-19.

The J gene is TRBJ2-7, the V gene TRBV7-8; D call uncertain. From germline, CDR1 is SGHVS and CDR2 FQNEAQ. The CDR3 is made up of 14 amino acids. The V and J ends lost 7 bases and 1 base respectively, with 14 bases between them. The CDR3 DNA reads as TGTGCCAGCACTCCACAGTTTTCTTCCTACGAGCAGTACTTC. Its translation: CASTPQFSSYEQYF.

This chain uses TRBV5-3 with TRBJ2-2; 13 nucleotides agree with TRBD2. TRBV5-3 falls under the ORF class, with uncertain function. With 2 bases clipped from V and 4 bases from J, the junction kept 20 bases outside the gene matches. The CDR3 has 22 residues. CDR3 bases: TGTGCCAGAAGCTTCACGGCCCCTGGACTAGCGGGAGTGACGGGTTGCACCGGGGAGCTGTTTTTT. It is translated as CARSFTAPGLAGVTGCTGELFF.

The chain recombines TRBV27 with TRBJ1-1; D unclear. Germline CDR1 reads MNHEY; CDR2 reads SMNVEV (reference sequence). V gave up 6 bases and J gave up 1 base, with 6 bases separating them. The CDR3 is 12 residues long. The CDR3 DNA follows: TGTGCCAGCAGGCGGGGGAACACTGAAGCTTTCTTT. Protein: CASRRGNTEAFF.

The chain links TRBV27 to TRBJ2-1; TRBD1 agrees at 7 bases. Germline V gene lookup returns CDR1 MNHEY and CDR2 SMNVEV (reference sequence). After removal of 4 bases from V and 7 bases from J, the junction contained 7 bases not matched to a gene. This CDR3 is 14 amino acids long. This CDR3 reads CASSSRQGGNEQFF. Written as DNA, the CDR3 is TGTGCCAGCAGTTCCCGACAGGGTGGTAATGAGCAGTTCTTC.

The chain is built from TRBV12-5 and TRBJ1-2, with D hard to call. This CDR3 has 15 amino acids. Trimming pared 6 bases from V and 3 bases from J, leaving 17 bases between. Germline values: CDR1 LGHNT, CDR2 FRNRAP. CDR3 DNA sequence: TGTGCTAGTGGCTCCGAGTGGGTGCGGCACTATGGCTACACCTTC. It codes for CASGSEWVRHYGYTF.

The chain links TRBV7-9 to TRBJ2-3; TRBD1 is a possible D gene (5 bases). Germline assignment: CDR1 SEHNR and CDR2 FQNEAQ (reference sequence). Trimming cost V 5 bases and J 0 bases, with 12 bases left between them. The CDR3 has 15 amino acids. The CDR3 DNA is TGTGCCAGCAGCCAATTGACAGCTAGCACAGATACGCAGTATTTT. This translates into CASSQLTASTDTQYF.

The CDR3 bases are TGTGCCAGCAGCTTAGAATGGACCGGGAGCACCGGGGAGCTGTTTTTT. Protein product: CASSLEWTGSTGELFF. This chain uses TRBV7-6 with TRBJ2-2; maybe TRBD2 (6 bases). V was trimmed by 1 base and J by 4 bases, leaving 13 bases between them. Germline CDR1 is SGHVS and CDR2 is FNYEAQ. The CDR3 is made up of 16 amino acids.

J is TRBJ2-1 and V is TRBV27; 15 nucleotides match TRBD2. Germline trimming cut 5 bases from V and 7 bases from J; bases unmatched to any gene: 3. The germline gives CDR1 MNHEY, CDR2 SMNVEV (reference sequence). The CDR3 is 15 amino acids. CDR3 sequence reads: CASSVGTSGGNEQFF. The CDR3 DNA reads as TGTGCCAGCAGTGTTGGGACTAGCGGGGGGAATGAGCAGTTCTTC.

This chain joins TRBV15 and TRBJ2-3; 7 bases fit TRBD2. The CDR3 has 19 amino acids. The junction had 12 bases not matched to a gene; V was cut back by 0 bases and J by 0 bases. Per the germline V gene, CDR1 is LNHNV and CDR2 is YYDKDF (reference sequence). The CDR3, as DNA: TGTGCCACCAGCAGAGATCGAGGGAGGGCCCCCCTTAGCACAGATACGCAGTATTTT. Its translation: CATSRDRGRAPLSTDTQYF.

The chain combines TRBV2 with TRBJ1-2; D might be TRBD1 (5 bases). Germline V CDR1 and CDR2: SNHLY, FYNNEI. The V end was cut by 6 bases, the J end by 4 bases, with 18 bases between. The CDR3 runs 15 residues. The CDR3 region has the DNA TGTGCCAGCAGAGACCGCGACAGAATCGGCTATGGCTACACCTTC. Translated: CASRDRDRIGYGYTF.

This rearrangement joins TRBV14 to TRBJ2-7; 8 bases map to TRBD1. The junction had 7 bases not matched to a gene; V was cut back by 1 base and J by 5 bases. The germline CDR1 and CDR2 sequences are SGHDN and FVKESK. The CDR3 totals 15 residues. The CDR3 DNA reads TGTGCCAGCAGCCAAGTCGGGACAGGAAACCACGAGCAGTACTTC. This sequence encodes CASSQVGTGNHEQYF.

J is TRBJ2-3 and V is TRBV18; TRBD2 agrees at 13 bases. The CDR3 is made up of 16 amino acids. Germline V CDR1 and CDR2: KGHSH, LQKENI. Trimming removed 4 bases from V and 1 base from J; junction bases left unmatched: 2. For the CDR3, the DNA is TGTGCCAGCTCACTCGGACTAGCGGGAGGCACAGATACGCAGTATTTT. Translated, it gives CASSLGLAGGTDTQYF.

The V and J genes are TRBV30 and TRBJ1-5; the match to TRBD1 covers 7 bases. Germline loops: CDR1 GTSNPN, CDR2 SVGIG (reference sequence). This CDR3 contains 15 residues. V lost 0 bases to trimming and J lost 2 bases; unmatched junction nucleotides: 4. Here the CDR3 DNA reads TGTGCCTGGAGTGTAGGGGGCTTGGGCAATCAGCCCCAGCATTTT. It specifies CAWSVGGLGNQPQHF.

The chain has TRBV23-1 and TRBJ2-1, with a weak D call TRBD2 (8 bases). TRBV23-1 is reported as an ORF; its role is uncertain. The CDR3 contains 14 residues. V gave up 9 bases and J gave up 5 bases, with 17 bases separating them. CDR3 sequence reads: CARRGREANNEQFF. The CDR3 DNA follows: TGCGCCAGGAGGGGGCGGGAGGCCAACAATGAGCAGTTCTTC.

The V and J genes are TRBV27 and TRBJ1-4; TRBD1 agrees at 7 bases. This CDR3 spans 14 amino acids. With 4 bases clipped from V and 6 bases from J, the junction kept 5 bases outside the gene matches. From germline, CDR1 is MNHEY and CDR2 SMNVEV (reference sequence). The DNA of the CDR3 is TGTGCCAGCAGTTACGACAGGGAGGATGAAAAACTGTTTTTT. It is translated as CASSYDREDEKLFF.

The chain carries TRBV4-1 and TRBJ1-1, with a tentative D call TRBD1 (5 bases). The V end was cut by 4 bases, the J end by 2 bases, with 14 bases between. Per the germline V gene, CDR1 is MGHRA and CDR2 is YSYEKL. The length of the CDR3 is 15 residues. In nucleotides, the CDR3 is TGCGCCAGCAGCCTGGGCCAGGGCGCTAACACTGAAGCTTTCTTT. Its translation is CASSLGQGANTEAFF.

The rearrangement links TRBV10-2 to TRBJ1-4; a weak D match, TRBD1 (5 bases). This CDR3 spans 17 amino acids. Per the germline V gene, CDR1 is WSHSY and CDR2 is SAAADI. V shed 0 bases and J shed 10 bases, with 21 bases lying between them. The DNA for the CDR3 is TGCGCCAGCAGTGAGTCCTCGCCCGGGACTAATGTGAGAAAACTGTTTTTT. It is translated as CASSESSPGTNVRKLFF.

The chain is built from TRBV12-3 or TRBV12-4 and TRBJ2-7; TRBD2 might be the D (6 bases). V lost 5 bases and J lost 1, with 9 bases in between. This CDR3 has 13 amino acids. The CDR3: CASSPGLSYEQYF. CDR3 bases: TGTGCCAGCAGTCCGGGACTTTCCTACGAGCAGTACTTC.

The rearrangement uses TRBV27 and TRBJ2-1, with a possible D match to TRBD2 (6 bases). The CDR3 extends over 16 amino acids. Trimming stripped 5 bases from V and 1 base from J, with 15 bases between. Germline CDR1 MNHEY, CDR2 SMNVEV (reference sequence). The DNA of the CDR3 is TGTGCCAGCAGTGGACCCGGGACTCCGTCCTACAATGAGCAGTTCTTC. This codes for CASSGPGTPSYNEQFF.

A few counts support this clone. Distinct nucleotide sequences in the sample also encode this CDR3. The J gene is TRBJ2-5, the V gene TRBV5-4; 8 bases match TRBD1. Unmatched junction bases numbered 8, after V lost 5 bases and J lost 5 bases. CDR1 is SGHNT, CDR2 YYREEE, per germline (reference sequence). This CDR3 has 14 amino acids. CDR3 residues: CASSSQGAAETQYF. CDR3 bases: TGTGCCAGCAGTTCTCAGGGGGCAGCGGAGACCCAGTACTTC.

The rearrangement links TRBV9 to TRBJ1-1; perhaps TRBD1 as D (5 bases). The CDR3 has 14 residues. Germline V lookup: CDR1 SGDLS, CDR2 YYNGEE. Trimming took off 0 bases at V and 4 bases at J, with 10 bases between the two ends. CDR3 coding DNA: TGTGCCAGCAGCGTAGAAAGGGGCGGCACTGAAGCTTTCTTT. This codes for CASSVERGGTEAFF.

J is TRBJ2-5 and V is TRBV5-1; TRBD1 might be the D (6 bases). V was shortened by 4 bases and J by 5 bases, with 18 bases between the two germline ends. Germline V gives CDR1 SGHRS, CDR2 YFSETQ. The CDR3 extends over 15 amino acids. The CDR3 reads CASSVDFPGAETQYF. The CDR3 DNA follows: TGCGCCAGCAGCGTTGACTTCCCAGGGGCTGAGACCCAGTACTTC.

The DNA for the CDR3 is TGTGCCAGCAGCTTGGTGGTTAGCGGGAGGAATGAGCAGTTCTTC. This encodes CASSLVVSGRNEQFF. The chain is built from TRBV5-4 and TRBJ2-1, with TRBD2 identical over 10 bases. This CDR3 is built from 15 residues. The V gene's germline CDR1 is SGHNT and CDR2 YYREEE (reference sequence). V was pared by 0 bases and J by 7 bases, with 4 bases of the junction left unmatched.

This clone was recorded a few times. The chain couples TRBV5-1 to TRBJ2-3; 8 bases agree with TRBD1. With V trimmed by 2 bases and J by 4 bases, 3 bases remained unmatched. This CDR3 has 14 residues. CDR1 is SGHRS, CDR2 YFSETQ, per germline. CDR3 protein: CASSFKQGADTQYF. CDR3 DNA: TGCGCCAGCAGCTTCAAACAGGGGGCAGATACGCAGTATTTT.

The V call is TRBV10-1, the J call TRBJ1-1; TRBD1 is a possible D gene (5 bases). Germline lookup yields CDR1 WNHNN and CDR2 SYGVQD (reference sequence). The V end lost 0 bases, the J end lost 1 base, and 9 bases lay between the germline ends. The CDR3 consists of 15 residues. This CDR3 reads CASSESGHGNTEAFF. In DNA form, the CDR3 reads TGCGCCAGCAGTGAGTCCGGACACGGGAACACTGAAGCTTTCTTT.